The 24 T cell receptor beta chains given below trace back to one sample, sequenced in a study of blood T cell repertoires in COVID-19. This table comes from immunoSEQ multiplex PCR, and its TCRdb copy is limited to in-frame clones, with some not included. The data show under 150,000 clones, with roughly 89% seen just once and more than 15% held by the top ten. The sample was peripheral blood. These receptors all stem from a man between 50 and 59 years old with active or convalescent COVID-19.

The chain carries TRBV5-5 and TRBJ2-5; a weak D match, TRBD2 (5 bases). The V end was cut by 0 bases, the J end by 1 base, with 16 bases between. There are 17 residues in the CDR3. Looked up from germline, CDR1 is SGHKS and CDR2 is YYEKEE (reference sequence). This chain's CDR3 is CASSLGGGLSVQETQYF. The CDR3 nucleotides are TGTGCCAGCAGCTTGGGTGGCGGTCTTAGCGTCCAAGAGACCCAGTACTTC.

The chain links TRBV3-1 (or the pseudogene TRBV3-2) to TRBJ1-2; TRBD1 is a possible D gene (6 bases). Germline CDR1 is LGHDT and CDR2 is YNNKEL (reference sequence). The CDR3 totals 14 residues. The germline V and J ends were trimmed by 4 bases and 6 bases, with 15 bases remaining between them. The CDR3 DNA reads TGTGCCAGCAGCCCACAGGGTTTTTATCATGGCTACACCTTC. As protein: CASSPQGFYHGYTF.

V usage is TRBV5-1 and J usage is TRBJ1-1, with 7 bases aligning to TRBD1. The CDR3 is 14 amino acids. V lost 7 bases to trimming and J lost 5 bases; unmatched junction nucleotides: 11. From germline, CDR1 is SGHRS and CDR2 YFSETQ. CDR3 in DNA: TGCGCCAGCGGTTCAACAGGGGAATGGACTGAAGCTTTCTTT. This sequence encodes CASGSTGEWTEAFF.

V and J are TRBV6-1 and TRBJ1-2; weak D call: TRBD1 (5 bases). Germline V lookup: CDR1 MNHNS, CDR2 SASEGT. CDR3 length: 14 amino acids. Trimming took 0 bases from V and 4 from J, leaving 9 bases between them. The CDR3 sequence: CASSEAGEGYGYTF. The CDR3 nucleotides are TGTGCCAGCAGTGAAGCAGGGGAAGGCTATGGCTACACCTTC.

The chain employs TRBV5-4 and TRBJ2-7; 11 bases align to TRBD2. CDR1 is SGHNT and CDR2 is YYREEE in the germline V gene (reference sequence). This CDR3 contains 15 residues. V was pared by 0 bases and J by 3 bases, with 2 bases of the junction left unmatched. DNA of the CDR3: TGTGCCAGCAGCTTGGGTCTAGCGGGAGGCTACGAGCAGTACTTC. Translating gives CASSLGLAGGYEQYF. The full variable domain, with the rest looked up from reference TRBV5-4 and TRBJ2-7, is ETGVTQSPTHLIKTRGQQVTLRCSSQSGHNTVSWYQQALGQGPQFIFQYYREEENGRGNFPPRFSGLQFPNYSSELNVNALELDDSALYLCASSLGLAGGYEQYFGPGTRLTVT.

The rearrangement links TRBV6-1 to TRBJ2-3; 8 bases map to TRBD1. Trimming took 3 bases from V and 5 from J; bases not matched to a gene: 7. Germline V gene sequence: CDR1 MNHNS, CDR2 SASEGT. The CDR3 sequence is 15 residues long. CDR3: CASSDRGRDRDTQYF. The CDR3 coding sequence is TGTGCCAGCAGTGACAGGGGGCGAGATAGAGATACGCAGTATTTT.

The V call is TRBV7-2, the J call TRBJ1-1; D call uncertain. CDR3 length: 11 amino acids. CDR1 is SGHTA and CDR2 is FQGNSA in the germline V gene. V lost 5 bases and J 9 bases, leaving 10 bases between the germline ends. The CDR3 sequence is CASSQQSQAFF. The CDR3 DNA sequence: TGTGCCAGCAGCCAACAATCCCAAGCTTTCTTT.

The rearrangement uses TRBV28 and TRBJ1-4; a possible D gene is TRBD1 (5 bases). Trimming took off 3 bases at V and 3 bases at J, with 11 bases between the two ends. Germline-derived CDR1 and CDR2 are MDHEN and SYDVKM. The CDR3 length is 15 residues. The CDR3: CASSLDARANEKLFF. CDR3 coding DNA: TGTGCCAGCAGTTTGGATGCCAGGGCTAATGAAAAACTGTTTTTT.

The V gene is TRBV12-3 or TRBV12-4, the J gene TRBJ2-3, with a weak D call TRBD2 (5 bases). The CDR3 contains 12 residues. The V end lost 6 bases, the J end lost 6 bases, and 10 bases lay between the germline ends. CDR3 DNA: TGTGCCAGCAGGCCGACTACTGATACGCAGTATTTT. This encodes CASRPTTDTQYF.

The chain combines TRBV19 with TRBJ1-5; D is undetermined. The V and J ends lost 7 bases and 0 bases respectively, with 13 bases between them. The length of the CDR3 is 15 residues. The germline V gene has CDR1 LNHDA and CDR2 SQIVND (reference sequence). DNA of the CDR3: TGTGCCAGTACCCCCCTGGCCGATAGCAATCAGCCCCAGCATTTT. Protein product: CASTPLADSNQPQHF.

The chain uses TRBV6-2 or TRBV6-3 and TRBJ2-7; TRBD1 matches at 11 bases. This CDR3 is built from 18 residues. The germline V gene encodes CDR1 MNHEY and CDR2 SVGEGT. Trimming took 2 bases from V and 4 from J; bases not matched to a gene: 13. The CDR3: CASSYLTRPGQGDYEQYF. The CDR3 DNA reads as TGTGCCAGCAGTTACCTTACGAGACCGGGACAGGGGGATTACGAGCAGTACTTC.

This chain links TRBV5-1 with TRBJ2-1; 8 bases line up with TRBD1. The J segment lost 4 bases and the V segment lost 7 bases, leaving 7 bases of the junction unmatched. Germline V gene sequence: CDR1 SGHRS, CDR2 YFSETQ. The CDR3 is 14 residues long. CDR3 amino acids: CASQGQEDYNEQFF. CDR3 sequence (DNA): TGCGCCAGCCAGGGACAGGAAGATTACAATGAGCAGTTCTTC.

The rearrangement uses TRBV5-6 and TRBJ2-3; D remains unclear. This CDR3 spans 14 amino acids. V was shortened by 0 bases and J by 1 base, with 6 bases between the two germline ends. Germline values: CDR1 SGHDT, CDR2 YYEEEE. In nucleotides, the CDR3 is TGTGCCAGCAGCTTGGATGTCGGCACAGATACGCAGTATTTT. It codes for CASSLDVGTDTQYF.

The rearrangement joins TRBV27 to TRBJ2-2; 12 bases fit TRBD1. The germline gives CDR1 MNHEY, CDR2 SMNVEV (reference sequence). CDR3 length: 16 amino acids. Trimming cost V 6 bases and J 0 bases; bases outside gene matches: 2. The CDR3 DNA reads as TGTGCCAGCAGGGGACAGGGGGCAGCGAACACCGGGGAGCTGTTTTTT. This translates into CASRGQGAANTGELFF.

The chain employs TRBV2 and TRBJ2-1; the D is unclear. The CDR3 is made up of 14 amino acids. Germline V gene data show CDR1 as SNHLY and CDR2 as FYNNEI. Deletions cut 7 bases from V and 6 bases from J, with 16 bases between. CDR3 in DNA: TGTGCCAGCACCCGGAGCGAGACCTCCAATGAGCAGTTCTTC. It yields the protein CASTRSETSNEQFF.

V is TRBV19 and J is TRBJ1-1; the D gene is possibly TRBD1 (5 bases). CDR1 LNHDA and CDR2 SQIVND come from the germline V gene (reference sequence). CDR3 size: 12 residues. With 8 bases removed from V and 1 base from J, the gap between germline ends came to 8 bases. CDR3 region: CASLGENTEAFF. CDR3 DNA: TGTGCCAGTTTAGGGGAGAACACTGAAGCTTTCTTT.

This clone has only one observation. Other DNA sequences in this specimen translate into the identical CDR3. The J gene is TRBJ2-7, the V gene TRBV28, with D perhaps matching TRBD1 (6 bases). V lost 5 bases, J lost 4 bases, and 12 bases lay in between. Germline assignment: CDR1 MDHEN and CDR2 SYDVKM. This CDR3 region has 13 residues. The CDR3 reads CASSLQGPYEQYF. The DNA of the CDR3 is TGTGCCAGCAGTCTACAGGGACCTTACGAGCAGTACTTC.

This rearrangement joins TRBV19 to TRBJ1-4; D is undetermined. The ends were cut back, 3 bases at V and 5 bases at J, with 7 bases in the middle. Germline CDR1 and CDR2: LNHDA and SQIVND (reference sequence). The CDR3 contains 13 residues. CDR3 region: CASSISRNEKLFF. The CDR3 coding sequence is TGTGCCAGTAGTATCTCCAGGAATGAAAAACTGTTTTTT.

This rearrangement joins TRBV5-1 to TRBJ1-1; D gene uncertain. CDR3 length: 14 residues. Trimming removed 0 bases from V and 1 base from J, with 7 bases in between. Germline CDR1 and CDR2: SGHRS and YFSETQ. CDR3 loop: CASSLDPSNTEAFF. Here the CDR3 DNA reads TGCGCCAGCAGCTTGGATCCATCGAACACTGAAGCTTTCTTT.

CDR3 protein: CASSPFLSGRAHNEQFF. The DNA of the CDR3 is TGCGCCAGCAGCCCATTCCTTAGCGGGAGGGCCCACAATGAGCAGTTCTTC. The V gene is TRBV5-1, the J gene TRBJ2-1; 11 bases line up with TRBD2. Germline V lookup: CDR1 SGHRS, CDR2 YFSETQ. Trimming took 4 bases from V and 5 from J; bases not matched to a gene: 11. The CDR3 is 17 residues long.

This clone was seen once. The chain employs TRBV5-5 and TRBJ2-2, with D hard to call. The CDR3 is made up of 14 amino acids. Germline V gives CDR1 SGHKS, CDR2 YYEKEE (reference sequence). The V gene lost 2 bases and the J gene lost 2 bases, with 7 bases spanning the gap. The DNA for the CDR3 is TGTGCCAGCAGCTTCTCGTTAAACACCGGGGAGCTGTTTTTT. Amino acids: CASSFSLNTGELFF.

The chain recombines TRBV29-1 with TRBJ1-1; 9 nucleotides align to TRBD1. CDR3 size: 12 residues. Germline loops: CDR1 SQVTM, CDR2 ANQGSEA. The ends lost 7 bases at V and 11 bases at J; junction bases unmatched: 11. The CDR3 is CSAWDREVGAFF. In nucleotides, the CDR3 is TGCAGCGCCTGGGACAGGGAGGTCGGGGCTTTCTTT. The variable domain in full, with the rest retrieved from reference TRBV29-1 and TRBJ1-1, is SAVISQKPSRDICQRGTSLTIQCQVDSQVTMMFWYRQQPGQSLTLIATANQGSEATYESGFVIDKFPISRPNLTFSTLTVSNMSPEDSSIYLCSAWDREVGAFFGQGTRLTVV.

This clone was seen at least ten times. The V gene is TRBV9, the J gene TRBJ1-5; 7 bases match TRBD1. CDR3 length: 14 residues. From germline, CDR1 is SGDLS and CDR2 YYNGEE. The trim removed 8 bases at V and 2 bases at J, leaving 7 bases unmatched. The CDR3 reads CARRGRRGNQPQHF. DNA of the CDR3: TGTGCCAGGAGGGGGCGCCGCGGCAATCAGCCCCAGCATTTT. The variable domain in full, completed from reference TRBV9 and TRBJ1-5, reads DSGVTQTPKHLITATGQRVTLRCSPRSGDLSVYWYQQSLDQGLQFLIQYYNGEERAKGNILERFSAQQFPDLHSELNLSSLELGDSALYFCARRGRRGNQPQHFGDGTRLSIL.

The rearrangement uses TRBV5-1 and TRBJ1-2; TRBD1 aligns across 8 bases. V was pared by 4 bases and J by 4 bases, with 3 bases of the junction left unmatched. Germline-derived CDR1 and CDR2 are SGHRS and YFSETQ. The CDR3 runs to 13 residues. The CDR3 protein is CASSMGQAYGYTF. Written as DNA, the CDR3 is TGCGCCAGCAGCATGGGACAGGCCTATGGCTACACCTTC.